These T cell receptor beta chains were read from a single sample in a study of cytomegalovirus exposure and HLA in healthy donors. Produced via immunoSEQ multiplex PCR; TCRdb's table is partial and in-frame only. The sample yields about 140,000 clones, approximately 87% seen once. Material: PBMCs. All receptors derive from a woman in her twenties or thirties in good health and CMV-seronegative. Each CDR3 is given with its conserved first and last residue. D genes are given only for firm matches. Clone size is stated in some rows and not others, as once, few, many or a class when expanded.

TRBV30	TRBJ1-6	-	-	TGTGCCTGGAGTGTACAGAGCTCCTATAATTCACCCCTCCACTTT	CAWSVQSSYNSPLHF
TRBV18	TRBJ1-1	-	-	TGTGCCAGCTCACCCGACAGTGACACTGAAGCTTTCTTT	CASSPDSDTEAFF
TRBV5-1	TRBJ1-1	few	-	TGCGCCAGCAGCTTGACAGGGAGCACTGAAGCTTTCTTT	CASSLTGSTEAFF
TRBV18	TRBJ2-2	-	-	TGTGCCAGCTCCCCCAGACAGTCCACCGGGGAGCTGTTTTTT	CASSPRQSTGELFF
TRBV7-2	TRBJ1-1	-	-	TGTGCCAGCAGCAGAGGCCTCGGGGGGGGTAGGACTGAAGCTTTCTTT	CASSRGLGGGRTEAFF
TRBV18	TRBJ2-3	few	-	TGTGCCAGCTCACCTCCGGTTACAGATACGCAGTATTTT	CASSPPVTDTQYF
TRBV6-6	TRBJ1-6	few	-	TGTGCCAGCAGAGGGGATCGGAATTCACCCCTCCACTTT	CASRGDRNSPLHF
TRBV19	TRBJ2-2	-	-	TGTGCCAGTAGTGCCCCCGTGGGGGCTGGGGAGCTGTTTTTT	CASSAPVGAGELFF
TRBV7-8	TRBJ2-3	-	TRBD1	TGTGCCAGCAGCTCGGCCCGGACAGGGTTCACAGATACGCAGTATTTT	CASSSARTGFTDTQYF
TRBV13	TRBJ1-3	-	TRBD1	TGTGCCAGCAGCTTAGGCAGGGGTACAGGGGAAAGTTATTTT	CASSLGRGTGESYF
TRBV28	TRBJ2-1	-	-	TGTGCCAGCAGTTTAGGAGGGAGCTCCTACAATGAGCAGTTCTTC	CASSLGGSSYNEQFF
TRBV18	TRBJ2-1	-	-	TGTGCCAGCTCACCTTCTCGACAGGCCAACCCGTTCTTC	CASSPSRQANPFF
TRBV25-1	TRBJ2-1	few	-	TGTGCCAGCAGTGAATATAGAGGGAGCTCCTACAATGAGCAGTTCTTC	CASSEYRGSSYNEQFF
TRBV27	TRBJ2-7	-	-	TGTGCCAGCGCTGGCGGGGTGAGCTCCTACGAGCAGTACTTC	CASAGGVSSYEQYF
TRBV2	TRBJ1-5	-	-	TGTGCCAGCAGTGGGTGGGGAGGACGCAATCAGCCCCAGCATTTT	CASSGWGGRNQPQHF
TRBV28	TRBJ2-7	-	-	TGTGCCAGCAAGCCCGGACACTCCTACGAGCAGTACTTC	CASKPGHSYEQYF
TRBV28	TRBJ1-4	-	-	TGTGCCAGCAGTTTCTCCGCAACTAATGAAAAACTGTTTTTT	CASSFSATNEKLFF
TRBV7-2	TRBJ1-2	-	-	TGTGCCAGCAGCTCGTACAGCTATGGCTACACCTTC	CASSSYSYGYTF
TRBV20-1	TRBJ2-7	-	-	TGCAGTGCTAGCCAAAAACGGGAGTACTTC	CSASQKREYF
TRBV7-9	TRBJ2-6	-	-	TGTGCCAGCAGACCCCCCCCAGGTCGGGGGGCCAACGTCCTGACTTTC	CASRPPPGRGANVLTF
TRBV28	TRBJ1-1	-	TRBD1	TGTGCCAGCAGTTTACCCGACAGGGGACGAACTGAAGCTTTCTTT	CASSLPDRGRTEAFF
TRBV19	TRBJ2-1	once	-	TGTGCCAGTCGGCTAGGGGGGGGAGGAACTGCTGAGCAGTTCTTC	CASRLGGGGTAEQFF
TRBV2	TRBJ1-1	once	-	TGTGCCAGCAGTGAAGGAGTGAACACTGAAGCTTTCTTT	CASSEGVNTEAFF
TRBV9	TRBJ2-7	-	TRBD2	TGTGCCAGCAGCGTGGGACTAGCGGGACCGAACGAGCAGTACTTC	CASSVGLAGPNEQYF
TRBV11-2	TRBJ2-2	-	-	TGTGCCAGCAGCTTAAGACTAACTAACACCGGGGAGCTGTTTTTT	CASSLRLTNTGELFF
TRBV19	TRBJ1-6	-	-	TGTGCCAGTAATCGGTTGTGGGGAGGAACCTATAATTCACCCCTCCACTTT	CASNRLWGGTYNSPLHF
TRBV5-1	TRBJ2-3	-	TRBD2	TGCGCCAGCGCAAGTAACCTAGCGGGGGGGCCTCCAGATACGCAGTATTTT	CASASNLAGGPPDTQYF
TRBV4-3	TRBJ2-7	-	TRBD2	TGCGCCAGCAGCCAAGAGGCGGGAGGATCCTACGAGCAGTACTTC	CASSQEAGGSYEQYF
TRBV29-1	TRBJ2-2	-	-	TGCAGCGTTGACAGGGCCGGCACCGGGGAGCTGTTTTTT	CSVDRAGTGELFF
TRBV28	TRBJ2-7	-	-	-	CASSFGSGAERYF
TRBV27	TRBJ2-2	-	-	TGTGCCAGCAGTTTACTCCAGAATCCGAACACCGGGGAGCTGTTTTTT	CASSLLQNPNTGELFF
TRBV18	TRBJ2-3	-	TRBD2	TGTGCCAGCTCACCACCGCGACTAGCGGGGGGCGGCACAGATACGCAGTATTTT	CASSPPRLAGGGTDTQYF
TRBV5-1	TRBJ2-7	-	TRBD2	TGCGCCAGCAGATACGCTATCGGGGGGGGCCACGAGCAGTACTTC	CASRYAIGGGHEQYF
TRBV4-1	TRBJ1-6	-	-	TGCGCCAGCAGCCAAGATTCAGATTCACCCCTCCACTTT	CASSQDSDSPLHF
TRBV19	TRBJ2-6	-	TRBD1	TGTGCCAGTAGACTGGGACAGGGGGCCTCTGGGGCCAACGTCCTGACTTTC	CASRLGQGASGANVLTF
TRBV10-1	TRBJ2-1	-	TRBD2	TGCGCCACCTATAAACCTAGCGGGGGGCCTTTGCTTCAGGCCGCTTCCTACAGTGAGCAGTTCTTC	CATYKPSGGPLLQAASYSEQFF
TRBV7-9	TRBJ1-1	-	-	TGTGCCAGCAGCTTAACGGGAGGGGCCCACATGAACACTGAAGCTTTCTTT	CASSLTGGAHMNTEAFF
TRBV2	TRBJ2-3	-	-	TGTGCCAGCAGTGAGTACTTGGCAGATACGCAGTATTTT	CASSEYLADTQYF
TRBV5-1	TRBJ2-7	-	-	TGCGCCAGCAGCTTGGCCTCTGGCCACGAGCAGTACTTC	CASSLASGHEQYF
TRBV5-1	TRBJ1-1	-	TRBD1	TGCGCCAGCAGATTCGACAGGGGAAGTACTGAAGCTTTCTTT	CASRFDRGSTEAFF
TRBV6-6	TRBJ2-7	few	TRBD1	TGTGCCAGCAGTAGGGACAGCTACTACGAGCAGTACTTC	CASSRDSYYEQYF
TRBV6-5	TRBJ2-3	once	-	TGTGCCAGCAGTTACTCGAATGGAGGGATCGCAGATACGCAGTATTTT	CASSYSNGGIADTQYF
TRBV13	TRBJ2-7	-	TRBD2	TGTGCCAGCAGCTTGTCTAGCGGCTCCTACGAGCAGTACTTC	CASSLSSGSYEQYF
TRBV7-9	TRBJ1-2	-	-	TGTTCCAGCAGCCGTGGGGGGGGTGGCTACACCTTC	CSSSRGGGGYTF
TRBV4-1	TRBJ2-1	-	-	TGCGCCAGCAGCCAAGATGTAAATAGGGGGTGGCCAGGGTCGTTCTTC	CASSQDVNRGWPGSFF
TRBV4-3	TRBJ1-5	-	-	TGCGCCAGCAGCCAAGATTTTACAGGGCCCCAGCCCCAGCATTTT	CASSQDFTGPQPQHF
TRBV28	TRBJ1-1	-	-	TGTGCCAGCAGTTCAAGTCAGGGGTACACTGAAGCTTTCTTT	CASSSSQGYTEAFF
TRBV6-5	TRBJ2-7	few	TRBD2	TGTGCCAGCAAGGGACTAGCGGGAAACACCTACGAGCAGTACTTC	CASKGLAGNTYEQYF
TRBV27	TRBJ1-1	few	TRBD1	TGTGCCAGCAGTTGGGACAGGGGGACTGAAGCTTTCTTT	CASSWDRGTEAFF
TRBV2	TRBJ1-2	-	TRBD1	TGTGCCAGCAGTTCCTTGACAGGGGATGGCTACACCTTC	CASSSLTGDGYTF
TRBV5-6	TRBJ2-1	-	TRBD1	TGTGCCAGCAGCTTGATACAGGGGATATACAATGAGCAGTTCTTC	CASSLIQGIYNEQFF
TRBV7-9	TRBJ2-3	-	TRBD2	TGTGCCAGCAGCCTGGGACTAGCGGGCACAGATACGCAGTATTTT	CASSLGLAGTDTQYF